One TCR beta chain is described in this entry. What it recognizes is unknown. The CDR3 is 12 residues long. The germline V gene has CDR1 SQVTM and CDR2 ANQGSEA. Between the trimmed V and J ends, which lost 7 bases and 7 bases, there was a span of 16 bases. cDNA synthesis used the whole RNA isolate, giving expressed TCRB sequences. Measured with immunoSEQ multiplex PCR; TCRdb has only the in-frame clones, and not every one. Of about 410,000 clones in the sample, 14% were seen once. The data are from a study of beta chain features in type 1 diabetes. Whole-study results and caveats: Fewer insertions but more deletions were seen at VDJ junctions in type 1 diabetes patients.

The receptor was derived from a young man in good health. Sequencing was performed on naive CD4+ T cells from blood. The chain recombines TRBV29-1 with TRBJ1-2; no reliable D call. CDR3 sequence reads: CSAIRESSGYTF. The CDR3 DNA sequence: TGCAGCGCCATACGGGAGTCGAGTGGCTACACCTTC.